Shown below are 20 T cell receptor beta chains from a single sample sequenced in a study of human CD8 memory T cell subsets. Investigators built TCR beta libraries using UMI-labeled 5' RACE. TCRdb re-called the 5' RACE reads and gives one entry per CDR3 protein, without DNA. With 6,500 to 9,000 distinct CDR3 sequences in the sample, the ten largest clones hold roughly 23%. Sequencing was done on a sample of CD8+ T cells from PBMCs. The receptor set was obtained from a human donor in good health.

Here the CDR3 reads CASSLARGARRTSGRTPKQYF. The chain uses TRBV7-7 and TRBJ2-7; lacking DNA, the TRBD2 call made by TCRdb goes unchecked. This CDR3 spans 21 amino acids. CDR1 and CDR2 from the germline V gene are SSHAT and FNYEAQ (reference sequence).

The rearrangement uses TRBV9 and TRBJ1-1. Germline values: CDR1 SGDLS, CDR2 YYNGEE. The CDR3 covers 14 residues. The CDR3 is CASSGWNMNTEAFF.

The J gene is TRBJ2-7, the V gene TRBV29-1; TCRdb's D call, TRBD2, is unchecked because there is no DNA. Per the germline V gene, CDR1 is SQVTM and CDR2 is ANQGSEA. CDR3 length equals 15 residues. This chain's CDR3 is CSAPDWAGGSYEQYF.

Judged by frequency, this clonotype is medium-sized (0.01 to 0.1%). V usage is TRBV29-1 and J usage is TRBJ1-2; the TRBD1 assignment by TCRdb is unverifiable without DNA. The CDR3 contains 11 residues. The germline CDR1 and CDR2 sequences are SQVTM and ANQGSEA. CDR3: CSGRGAYGYTF. The full variable domain, completed using reference TRBV29-1 and TRBJ1-2, is SAVISQKPSRDICQRGTSLTIQCQVDSQVTMMFWYRQQPGQSLTLIATANQGSEATYESGFVIDKFPISRPNLTFSTLTVSNMSPEDSSIYLCSGRGAYGYTFGSGTRLTVV.

The chain uses TRBV27 and TRBJ1-6; TCRdb picks TRBD1, but there is no DNA to check that call. Germline values: CDR1 MNHEY, CDR2 SMNVEV (reference sequence). The CDR3 contains 15 residues. The CDR3 region is CASSDRGPYNSPLHF.

The CDR3: CASSFKDRLEKLFF. The chain couples TRBV27 to TRBJ1-4; TCRdb's D call of TRBD1 is untestable without DNA. Germline CDR1 reads MNHEY; CDR2 reads SMNVEV (reference sequence). The CDR3 is 14 residues long.

This clonotype registers large by frequency. This chain connects TRBV7-8 to TRBJ2-1; TCRdb's assignment of TRBD1 cannot be checked, as there is no DNA. The V gene's germline CDR1 is SGHVS and CDR2 FQNEAQ. The CDR3 runs to 15 residues. The CDR3 sequence is CASSFGPGQQDEQFF.

The rearrangement uses TRBV20-1 and TRBJ1-2. The CDR3 is 11 residues long. Germline CDR1 DFQATT, CDR2 SNEGSKA (reference sequence). The CDR3 loop is CSAGIVYGYTF.

This CDR3 reads CASSPGLAVDEQYF. The chain is built from TRBV27 and TRBJ2-7; absent DNA, TCRdb's TRBD2 call cannot be checked. In germline, CDR1 is MNHEY, CDR2 SMNVEV (reference sequence). The CDR3 is made up of 14 amino acids.

CDR3 residues: CASSSVLRGEYNEQFF. V is TRBV7-3 and J is TRBJ2-1; TCRdb's assignment of TRBD2 cannot be checked, as there is no DNA. The CDR3 is 16 residues long. From germline, CDR1 is SGHTA and CDR2 FQGTGA.

This chain uses TRBV20-1 with TRBJ2-5; TCRdb's assignment of TRBD2 cannot be checked, as there is no DNA. CDR3 length equals 16 residues. The germline V gene encodes CDR1 DFQATT and CDR2 SNEGSKA (reference sequence). CDR3 sequence reads: CSARTFSGRALETQYF.

J is TRBJ1-1 and V is TRBV4-1; the TRBD1 assignment by TCRdb is unverifiable without DNA. This CDR3 has 14 amino acids. Germline CDR1 reads MGHRA; CDR2 reads YSYEKL. The CDR3 loop is CASSLLGGDTEAFF.

The chain couples TRBV7-2 to TRBJ1-2; the D gene TCRdb calls, TRBD1, cannot be checked with no DNA. Looked up from germline, CDR1 is SGHTA and CDR2 is FQGNSA. The CDR3 contains 18 residues. CDR3 residues: CASSLTEGQFSRRYGYTF.

Judged by frequency, this clonotype is large (0.1 to 1%). The chain is built from TRBV15 and TRBJ2-3; TCRdb's assignment of TRBD2 cannot be checked, as there is no DNA. Germline V gene sequence: CDR1 LNHNV, CDR2 YYDKDF (reference sequence). The CDR3 runs 17 residues. The CDR3 loop is CATSRDSGGVVGDTQYF.

V is TRBV7-2 and J is TRBJ2-1; with no DNA, the TCRdb D assignment of TRBD2 cannot be verified. Germline V gene sequence: CDR1 SGHTA, CDR2 FQGNSA. The CDR3 is 15 amino acids. This chain's CDR3 is CASSLAAGAYNEQFF.

The chain has TRBV7-4 and TRBJ1-5. The CDR3 sequence is 15 residues long. CDR1 and CDR2 (germline): SGHVT, SQSDAQ. The CDR3: CASSLATDSNQPQHF.

In terms of frequency, this clonotype is medium-sized. The chain carries TRBV13 and TRBJ2-7; TCRdb designates TRBD1, a call that cannot be tested without DNA. Germline V lookup: CDR1 PRHDT, CDR2 FYEKMQ (reference sequence). The CDR3 sequence is 15 residues long. The CDR3 here is CASSLGPGRSYEQYF.

The rearrangement links TRBV25-1 to TRBJ1-2. The CDR3 covers 15 residues. In germline, CDR1 is MGHDK, CDR2 SYGVNS. The CDR3 loop is CASSEGVTEGIGYTF.

The rearrangement uses TRBV12-3 or TRBV12-4 and TRBJ2-1; the D gene TCRdb calls, TRBD2, cannot be checked with no DNA. The length of the CDR3 is 18 residues. This CDR3 is CASSPTRGELAVYNEQFF.

V and J are TRBV7-2 and TRBJ1-1. CDR3 length: 16 residues. Germline V gene sequence: CDR1 SGHTA, CDR2 FQGNSA. This CDR3 is CASSPRVGNMNTEAFF.